Below are 31 T cell receptor beta chains sequenced from a single sample in a study of T cell responses to AZD1222 COVID-19 vaccine. Sequencing was performed with immunoSEQ multiplex PCR; in TCRdb, only in-frame clones are kept and a portion is missing. The sample lists some 81,000 clones; over 75% were seen once. Sequences were derived from peripheral blood, sampled 28 days after the second AZD1222 dose. These receptors originate from an adult who received the AZD1222 COVID-19 vaccine.

This clone was counted a few times. This chain uses TRBV2 with TRBJ1-1, with D unresolved. There are 13 residues in the CDR3. With 5 bases removed from V and 1 base from J, the gap between germline ends came to 8 bases. Germline V CDR1 and CDR2: SNHLY, FYNNEI. The CDR3 DNA follows: TGTGCCAGCAGTATATTTGGGAACACTGAAGCTTTCTTT. Translation gives CASSIFGNTEAFF.

In this sample, this clone turned up once. This sequence joins TRBV5-1 and TRBJ1-5; D is perhaps TRBD1 (5 bases). Looked up from germline, CDR1 is SGHRS and CDR2 is YFSETQ. The CDR3 covers 16 residues. With 1 base removed from V and 6 bases from J, the gap between germline ends came to 17 bases. The chain's CDR3 is CASSLSPGPGGQPQHF. Here the CDR3 DNA reads TGCGCCAGCAGCTTGAGCCCAGGGCCCGGGGGTCAGCCCCAGCATTTT.

This clone was detected only a few times. Distinct nucleotide sequences in the sample also encode this CDR3. The chain couples TRBV7-2 to TRBJ2-7, with D tentatively TRBD2 (6 bases). This CDR3 spans 15 amino acids. The V end was cut by 1 base, the J end by 2 bases, with 12 bases between. In germline, CDR1 is SGHTA, CDR2 FQGNSA. CDR3 DNA: TGTGCCAGCAGCTTAGTTTTTAGCGGAACCTACGAGCAGTACTTC. Protein product: CASSLVFSGTYEQYF.

V is TRBV7-9 and J is TRBJ2-2; either TRBD1 or TRBD2 may fit D (5 bases each). Germline CDR1 reads SEHNR; CDR2 reads FQNEAQ (reference sequence). Trimming removed 5 bases at V and 5 bases at J, with 12 bases between. The CDR3 totals 14 residues. The CDR3 DNA is TGTGCCAGCAGCCTGAGGGGCATAACCGGGGAGCTGTTTTTT. Its translation: CASSLRGITGELFF. The full variable domain, its missing parts supplied by reference TRBV7-9 and TRBJ2-2, is DTGVSQNPRHKITKRGQNVTFRCDPISEHNRLYWYRQTLGQGPEFLTYFQNEAQLEKSRLLSDRFSAERPKGSFSTLEIQRTEQGDSAMYLCASSLRGITGELFFGEGSRLTVL.

The gene calls are TRBV4-1 and TRBJ1-3, with D maybe TRBD1 (6 bases). The V end was cut by 2 bases, the J end by 3 bases, with 17 bases between. The CDR3 contains 17 residues. Germline CDR1 and CDR2: MGHRA and YSYEKL. For the CDR3, the DNA is TGCGCCAGCAGCCAAAACTTAGAAGGGGGAAGTGGAAACACCATATATTTT. Its translation is CASSQNLEGGSGNTIYF.

J is TRBJ1-2 and V is TRBV30; 7 positions match TRBD1. In germline, CDR1 is GTSNPN, CDR2 SVGIG (reference sequence). CDR3 length: 12 residues. V shed 6 bases and J 6 bases; nucleotides not matched to a gene: 7. Here the CDR3 reads CACTTGENGYTF. The CDR3 DNA reads TGTGCCTGTACCACAGGGGAGAATGGCTACACCTTC.

This rearrangement joins TRBV14 to TRBJ2-5; D ambiguous. This CDR3 has 15 residues. V was shortened by 4 bases and J by 7 bases, with 19 bases between the two germline ends. In germline, CDR1 is SGHDN, CDR2 FVKESK. CDR3 coding DNA: TGTGCCAGCAGCCCCCTGGGTTCGGGTTCGGGGACCCAGTACTTC. Translating it yields CASSPLGSGSGTQYF.

The chain is built from TRBV27 and TRBJ2-7; D is perhaps TRBD2 (5 bases). Trimming cost V 3 bases and J 9 bases, with 21 bases left between them. Germline assignment: CDR1 MNHEY and CDR2 SMNVEV (reference sequence). The CDR3 contains 15 residues. The CDR3 region has the DNA TGTGCCAGCAGTTTGATGGCTAGCTCCCTTCTCGGGCAGTACTTC. Amino acid sequence: CASSLMASSLLGQYF.

The chain joins TRBV9 to TRBJ2-7, with TRBD1 matching over 8 bases. The CDR3 has 15 residues. Germline trimming cut 0 bases from V and 3 bases from J; bases unmatched to any gene: 5. Germline lookup yields CDR1 SGDLS and CDR2 YYNGEE. The CDR3 DNA is TGTGCCAGCAGCGTAGCAGGGGGCAGCTACTACGAGCAGTACTTC. Its translation is CASSVAGGSYYEQYF.

The chain links TRBV2 to TRBJ1-5; D is unresolved. V was cut by 3 bases and J by 0 bases, with 3 bases left in between. The CDR3 spans 13 residues. The germline V gene encodes CDR1 SNHLY and CDR2 FYNNEI. In DNA, the CDR3 is TGTGCCAGCAGTGAGTATAGCAATCAGCCCCAGCATTTT. Its translation: CASSEYSNQPQHF. Full variable domain (outside the CDR3, taken from reference TRBV2 and TRBJ1-5): EPEVTQTPSHQVTQMGQEVILRCVPISNHLYFYWYRQILGQKVEFLVSFYNNEISEKSEIFDDQFSVERPDGSNFTLKIRSTKLEDSAMYFCASSEYSNQPQHFGDGTRLSIL.

The rearrangement links TRBV28 to TRBJ2-7, with a weak D call TRBD1 (5 bases). The germline V and J ends were trimmed by 0 bases and 7 bases, with 7 bases remaining between them. In germline, CDR1 is MDHEN, CDR2 SYDVKM. The CDR3 has 12 amino acids. The CDR3, as DNA: TGTGCCAGCAGTTTATGGGGGCGGGAGCAGTACTTC. It specifies CASSLWGREQYF.

This chain connects TRBV19 to TRBJ1-3; 7 nucleotides align to TRBD1. This CDR3 has 18 residues. V trimming: 9 bases; J trimming: 5 bases; junction bases outside the gene matches: 22. Germline V gene lookup returns CDR1 LNHDA and CDR2 SQIVND (reference sequence). The CDR3 region is CASSPSGKPTGARNTIYF. In nucleotides, the CDR3 is TGTGCCAGCAGCCCCAGCGGGAAGCCCACAGGGGCTAGAAACACCATATATTTT.

J is TRBJ1-2 and V is TRBV6-5; D is ambiguous. Per germline, CDR1 MNHEY and CDR2 SVGAGI. This CDR3 is 14 amino acids long. Trimming cost V 7 bases and J 8 bases, with 20 bases left between them. Written as DNA, the CDR3 is TGTGCCAGCACCTCTTCTGGGAGGGAGAAAGGCTACACCTTC. Its protein product is CASTSSGREKGYTF.

The count of this clone is one. The gene calls are TRBV29-1 and TRBJ1-2, with TRBD1 matching over 8 bases. Germline CDR1 is SQVTM and CDR2 is ANQGSEA. V trimming: 7 bases; J trimming: 4 bases; junction bases outside the gene matches: 11. The CDR3 loop spans 14 amino acids. CDR3: CSGGKGTGLYGYTF. The CDR3 nucleotides are TGCAGCGGGGGAAAGGGGACAGGCCTCTATGGCTACACCTTC.

This clone was seen a handful of times. The rearrangement joins TRBV28 to TRBJ1-4; tentatively, D is TRBD1 (5 bases). The germline V gene encodes CDR1 MDHEN and CDR2 SYDVKM. Trimming took off 0 bases at V and 0 bases at J, with 5 bases between the two ends. The CDR3 is made up of 15 amino acids. CDR3 bases: TGTGCCAGCAGTTTATGGACAGCAACTAATGAAAAACTGTTTTTT. Protein: CASSLWTATNEKLFF.

This chain joins TRBV4-1 and TRBJ1-2; D is ambiguous. This CDR3 comprises 16 residues. V lost 1 base and J 6 bases, leaving 18 bases between the germline ends. CDR1 and CDR2 from the germline V gene are MGHRA and YSYEKL. In DNA, the CDR3 is TGCGCCAGCAGCCAAGGGAACTATAGGTCCGGTAATGGCTACACCTTC. Its translation is CASSQGNYRSGNGYTF.

The chain recombines TRBV10-1 with TRBJ1-1; 7 positions agree with TRBD1. The junction had 1 base not matched to a gene; V was cut back by 6 bases and J by 0 bases. The CDR3 is 13 amino acids. From germline, CDR1 is WNHNN and CDR2 SYGVQD (reference sequence). CDR3: CASRDRLNTEAFF. In DNA, the CDR3 is TGCGCCAGCAGGGACAGGTTGAACACTGAAGCTTTCTTT.

The chain joins TRBV28 to TRBJ2-3; D uncertain. V lost 8 bases, J lost 0 bases, and 12 bases lay in between. Germline CDR1 and CDR2: MDHEN and SYDVKM. The CDR3 runs to 14 residues. This CDR3 is CASAPRSSTDTQYF. CDR3 nucleotides: TGTGCCAGCGCTCCCCGCTCTAGCACAGATACGCAGTATTTT.

The chain uses TRBV6-5 and TRBJ1-2; 9 nucleotides align to TRBD1. The CDR3 length is 16 residues. Germline values: CDR1 MNHEY, CDR2 SVGAGI. The junction had 5 bases not matched to a gene; V was cut back by 2 bases and J by 1 base. The CDR3 DNA follows: TGTGCCAGCAGTTACGCCGGGACAGGGAGTAACTATGGCTACACCTTC. Translation gives CASSYAGTGSNYGYTF.

The chain carries TRBV3-1 (or the pseudogene TRBV3-2) and TRBJ1-2; TRBD1 agrees at 11 bases. V shed 3 bases and J 7 bases; nucleotides not matched to a gene: 1. This CDR3 has 13 residues. The germline V gene encodes CDR1 LGHDT and CDR2 YNNKEL (reference sequence). CDR3 sequence (DNA): TGTGCCAGCAGCCAGGGACAGGGGGTTGGCTACACCTTC. It encodes CASSQGQGVGYTF.

The chain has TRBV30 and TRBJ1-1, with a possible D match to TRBD1 (6 bases). Germline V gene lookup returns CDR1 GTSNPN and CDR2 SVGIG (reference sequence). Trimming cost V 2 bases and J 7 bases, with 8 bases left between them. The CDR3 contains 11 residues. The CDR3 DNA sequence: TGTGCCTGGAGTAGGACAGATGAAGCTTTCTTT. Translating it yields CAWSRTDEAFF.

This chain uses TRBV5-1 with TRBJ1-3; 7 nucleotides agree with TRBD1. The CDR3 has 15 residues. Trimming cost V 0 bases and J 4 bases; bases outside gene matches: 4. Germline V gene sequence: CDR1 SGHRS, CDR2 YFSETQ. The CDR3 protein is CASSLAQGGGNTIYF. In DNA, the CDR3 is TGCGCCAGCAGCTTGGCTCAGGGGGGCGGAAACACCATATATTTT.

The chain couples TRBV30 to TRBJ1-5, with 8 bases matching TRBD1. V lost 5 bases to trimming and J lost 2 bases; unmatched junction nucleotides: 5. Germline lookup yields CDR1 GTSNPN and CDR2 SVGIG (reference sequence). The CDR3 is 14 amino acids. The CDR3 sequence: CAWSGGHGNQPQHF. In DNA form, the CDR3 reads TGTGCCTGGTCAGGGGGCCATGGCAATCAGCCCCAGCATTTT.

This clone was seen more than once but under ten times. This chain links TRBV6-5 with TRBJ1-1; 9 bases are a match to TRBD1. Germline V gives CDR1 MNHEY, CDR2 SVGAGI. The V and J ends lost 6 bases and 3 bases, in that order; junction bases with no gene match: 5. The CDR3 runs 14 residues. The CDR3 coding sequence is TGTGCCAGCAGGTTACAGGGGGCTGACACTGAAGCTTTCTTT. It yields the protein CASRLQGADTEAFF.

The chain is built from TRBV5-1 and TRBJ1-4; 9 nucleotides align to TRBD1. The germline gives CDR1 SGHRS, CDR2 YFSETQ. The CDR3 spans 18 residues. Germline trimming cut 3 bases from V and 8 bases from J; bases unmatched to any gene: 17. This chain's CDR3 is CASSSGTGQLASGEKLFF. CDR3 DNA sequence: TGCGCCAGCAGCTCCGGGACAGGGCAGTTAGCTTCGGGAGAAAAACTGTTTTTT.

This rearrangement joins TRBV7-6 to TRBJ1-4; no firm D call. The CDR3 totals 15 residues. Looked up from germline, CDR1 is SGHVS and CDR2 is FNYEAQ. Trimming stripped 1 base from V and 3 bases from J, with 9 bases between. CDR3 sequence reads: CASSLGGLPNEKLFF. The CDR3 nucleotides are TGTGCCAGCAGCTTAGGCGGTCTCCCTAATGAAAAACTGTTTTTT.

V usage is TRBV7-2 and J usage is TRBJ2-5; D is possibly TRBD1 (6 bases). The V gene's germline CDR1 is SGHTA and CDR2 FQGNSA. Trimming took off 4 bases at V and 5 bases at J, with 11 bases between the two ends. There are 13 residues in the CDR3. The chain's CDR3 is CASSSRTEETQYF. The CDR3 DNA is TGTGCCAGCAGCTCCCGGACAGAGGAGACCCAGTACTTC. Using reference TRBV7-2 and TRBJ2-5 for the parts outside the CDR3, the full variable domain is GAGVSQSPSNKVTEKGKDVELRCDPISGHTALYWYRQSLGQGLEFLIYFQGNSAPDKSGLPSDRFSAERTGGSVSTLTIQRTQQEDSAVYLCASSSRTEETQYFGPGTRLLVL.

With respect to this clone: A junction boundary mismatches the germline segment, possibly from a read error. The V call is TRBV4-3, the J call TRBJ2-3, with 15 bases lining up with TRBD2. Per the germline V gene, CDR1 is LGHNA and CDR2 is YSLEER. The CDR3 totals 18 residues. The CDR3 DNA follows: TGCGCCCGCAGCCAACTCGGGACTAGCGGGAGGCTCACAGATACGCAGTATTTT. This gives the protein CARSQLGTSGRLTDTQYF.

This clone has a single count. The rearrangement uses TRBV5-1 and TRBJ1-4, with 7 bases identical to TRBD1. The trim removed 6 bases at V and 8 bases at J, leaving 10 bases unmatched. The CDR3 loop spans 14 amino acids. CDR1 is SGHRS, CDR2 YFSETQ, per germline. CDR3 coding DNA: TGCGCCAGCAACCCCGGGACAGAGGGGGAAAAACTGTTTTTT. Its translation: CASNPGTEGEKLFF.

This rearrangement joins TRBV19 to TRBJ2-2; no definite D call. Per germline, CDR1 LNHDA and CDR2 SQIVND (reference sequence). V was clipped by 1 base and J by 4 bases, with 7 bases between them. This CDR3 has 14 amino acids. CDR3 nucleotides: TGTGCCAGTAGTATAGTTGGGTTCACCGGGGAGCTGTTTTTT. Its translation: CASSIVGFTGELFF.

The V gene is TRBV4-3, the J gene TRBJ1-5; tentative D call: TRBD1 (5 bases). Between the trimmed V and J ends, which lost 2 bases and 6 bases, there was a span of 14 bases. CDR1 is LGHNA, CDR2 YSLEER, per germline. The CDR3 is made up of 15 amino acids. As DNA, the CDR3 is TGCGCCAGCAGCCAAAGTTGGCAGGGAGGTCAGCCCCAGCATTTT. Encoded protein: CASSQSWQGGQPQHF.